This T cell receptor beta chain was identified in a study of blood T cells in healthy people across ages. Study-wide context: Using template switching, researchers captured about one barcoded beta molecule for each two T cells. Regarding the study as a whole: The diversity estimates, figures obtained from one million T cells, were considered underestimates.

This clonotype showed up just a few times. The antigen remains undetermined. Germline CDR1 is SNHLY and CDR2 is FYNNEI. There are 14 residues in the CDR3. Using a J-beta primer mix together with a sample-barcoded 5' primer, a second PCR was run for about 6 to 12 cycles. All cDNA molecules were each tagged by a template-switch adaptor with 12 random nucleotides. No fewer than 3 million CDR3-containing paired-end reads came from each sample. TCRdb processed the 5' RACE reads anew with MiXCR; each CDR3 protein has one entry. Of 1 million or so distinct CDR3 sequences listed, approximately 26% are singletons. This same sample was also part of a study on T cells of mothers and their children.

V and J are TRBV2 and TRBJ2-5; 7 nucleotides agree with TRBD1. The DNA end is more similar to TRBJ2-1, so the J call may be wrong. The sample was blood. This sequence was found in a girl aged 2 to 9 in good health. CDR3 loop: CASSLNRGWDEQFF. CDR3 in DNA: TGTGCCAGCAGTTTAAACAGGGGCTGGGATGAGCAGTTCTTC.